This T cell receptor beta chain was sequenced during a study of T cells after yellow fever vaccination. Findings of the study overall: Post-booster samples contained most primary-vaccination clones (just under 98% CD4, about 87% CD8).

This clonotype was found many times. Its target is not known. The CDR3 sequence is 12 residues long. With 3 bases removed from V and 7 bases from J, the gap between germline ends came to 11 bases. CDR1 and CDR2 (germline): SGDLS, YYNGEE. TCRdb independently ran MiXCR on the 5' RACE reads; one entry per CDR3 protein. The sample contains some 350,000 distinct CDR3 sequences, 3% to 4.5% of which appear only once. The sequence derives from a man in his late teens or twenties who received the YFV17D yellow fever vaccine. Sequencing was performed on PBMCs, taken 5 days after the yellow fever booster vaccination. This rearrangement joins TRBV9 to TRBJ2-7, with D maybe TRBD1 (6 bases). CDR3: CASSGTDIEQYF. CDR3 bases: TGTGCCAGCAGCGGGACAGACATAGAGCAGTACTTC.